One sample yielded the 17 T cell receptor beta chains listed below, sequenced in a study of Tregs in tolerant kidney transplant recipients. Sequenced by immunoSEQ multiplex PCR; TCRdb stores in-frame clones only, minus some. The table records 85,000 to 95,000 clones, just over 90% of them present only once. The sample comprised CD8+ T cells from blood. These receptors all stem from a human donor in good health.

This chain joins TRBV14 and TRBJ2-5; D unclear. Trimming removed 1 base at V and 7 bases at J, with 7 bases between. CDR3 length: 12 amino acids. In germline, CDR1 is SGHDN, CDR2 FVKESK. The CDR3 coding sequence is TGTGCCAGCAGCCAAGGAGACTTGACCCAGTACTTC. This translates into CASSQGDLTQYF. Filled out from reference TRBV14 and TRBJ2-5, the complete variable domain reads EAGVTQFPSHSVIEKGQTVTLRCDPISGHDNLYWYRRVMGKEIKFLLHFVKESKQDESGMPNNRFLAERTGGTYSTLKVQPAELEDSGVYFCASSQGDLTQYFGPGTRLLVL.

The chain links TRBV27 to TRBJ2-2; D not resolved. There are 12 residues in the CDR3. Germline V lookup: CDR1 MNHEY, CDR2 SMNVEV (reference sequence). Deletions cut 5 bases from V and 6 bases from J, with 7 bases between. The CDR3 sequence is CASSPHPGELFF. CDR3 sequence (DNA): TGTGCCAGCAGTCCTCACCCCGGGGAGCTGTTTTTT.

CDR3 sequence reads: CASSRGGSGNTIYF. CDR3 DNA: TGTGCCAGCAGCAGGGGGGGCTCTGGAAACACCATATATTTT. This chain joins TRBV7-8 and TRBJ1-3, with TRBD1 as a possible D gene (6 bases). The length of the CDR3 is 14 residues. Germline V gene data show CDR1 as SGHVS and CDR2 as FQNEAQ. Trimming stripped 5 bases from V and 0 bases from J, with 8 bases between.

This chain links TRBV27 with TRBJ2-1; 9 bases are a match to TRBD2. The CDR3 is 15 residues long. Germline CDR1 is MNHEY and CDR2 is SMNVEV (reference sequence). J lost 9 bases, V lost 2 bases, and 8 bases had no gene match. The CDR3 sequence: CASSLRAGGLGEQFF. DNA of the CDR3: TGTGCCAGCAGTTTACGGGCGGGGGGGCTAGGTGAGCAGTTCTTC.

This clone was counted once. The chain is built from TRBV14 and TRBJ2-1; unclear D gene. The V gene's germline CDR1 is SGHDN and CDR2 FVKESK. The CDR3 runs 15 residues. The V gene lost 6 bases and the J gene lost 9 bases, with 21 bases spanning the gap. The CDR3 DNA follows: TGTGCCAGCAGTCGAGCCAAAGGGCCGGCTTTTGAGCAGTTCTTC. This codes for CASSRAKGPAFEQFF.

The chain joins TRBV30 to TRBJ2-3; possible D gene TRBD1, 6 bases. With 2 bases removed from V and 2 bases from J, the gap between germline ends came to 11 bases. Germline V gene data show CDR1 as GTSNPN and CDR2 as SVGIG (reference sequence). The CDR3 is 14 residues long. This CDR3 reads CAWSLDRTTDTQYF. CDR3 DNA: TGTGCCTGGAGTCTAGACAGGACCACAGATACGCAGTATTTT. Combining the CDR3 with reference TRBV30 and TRBJ2-3 gives the whole variable domain SQTIHQWPATLVQPVGSPLSLECTVEGTSNPNLYWYRQAAGRGLQLLFYSVGIGQISSEVPQNLSASRPQDRQFILSSKKLLLSDSGFYLCAWSLDRTTDTQYFGPGTRLTVL.

This chain connects TRBV7-6 to TRBJ2-7, with D perhaps TRBD1 or TRBD2 (6 bases each). The CDR3 loop spans 14 amino acids. The V gene's germline CDR1 is SGHVS and CDR2 FNYEAQ. V lost 3 bases and J lost 3, with 12 bases in between. The CDR3 bases are TGTGCCAGCAGCTTCCCCGGGGGCGGCTACGAGCAGTACTTC. Translating gives CASSFPGGGYEQYF.

The chain combines TRBV9 with TRBJ2-1; D not certain. The V and J ends lost 0 bases and 0 bases respectively, with 7 bases between them. The germline gives CDR1 SGDLS, CDR2 YYNGEE. This CDR3 is built from 15 residues. CDR3 sequence reads: CASSVDQSSYNEQFF. DNA for the CDR3: TGTGCCAGCAGCGTAGATCAGAGCTCCTACAATGAGCAGTTCTTC.

V is TRBV28 and J is TRBJ2-2, with unresolved D. The CDR3 runs 13 residues. The V gene lost 3 bases and the J gene lost 7 bases, with 9 bases spanning the gap. The germline V gene has CDR1 MDHEN and CDR2 SYDVKM. The CDR3 here is CASSFGSSGELFF. As DNA, the CDR3 is TGTGCCAGCAGTTTCGGGTCCAGCGGGGAGCTGTTTTTT.

The V and J genes are TRBV14 and TRBJ1-2, with D unclear. The V end lost 0 bases, the J end lost 3 bases, and 8 bases lay between the germline ends. Looked up from germline, CDR1 is SGHDN and CDR2 is FVKESK. This CDR3 spans 14 amino acids. The CDR3 DNA reads TGTGCCAGCAGCCAAGATAGGCAGTACTATGGCTACACCTTC. Protein: CASSQDRQYYGYTF.

The rearrangement uses TRBV7-9 and TRBJ1-2; 9 bases fit TRBD1. CDR1 and CDR2 from the germline V gene are SEHNR and FQNEAQ (reference sequence). With V trimmed by 5 bases and J by 5 bases, 6 bases remained unmatched. CDR3 length: 14 amino acids. CDR3 in DNA: TGTGCCAGCAGCCGGGACAGGGAGTGGTATGGCTACACCTTC. Protein sequence: CASSRDREWYGYTF.

The chain carries TRBV7-8 and TRBJ1-1, with no clear D. The CDR3 consists of 12 residues. V was shortened by 6 bases and J by 1 base, with 6 bases between the two germline ends. Germline V gives CDR1 SGHVS, CDR2 FQNEAQ. In DNA form, the CDR3 reads TGTGCCAGCAGTCAGGAGAACACTGAAGCTTTCTTT. Encoded protein: CASSQENTEAFF.

The chain's CDR3 is CASRRATGGYTF. Here the CDR3 DNA reads TGTGCCAGCAGACGCGCCACTGGGGGCTACACCTTC. This chain links TRBV27 with TRBJ1-2; D ambiguous. The V end lost 6 bases, the J end lost 8 bases, and 13 bases lay between the germline ends. Germline V lookup: CDR1 MNHEY, CDR2 SMNVEV (reference sequence). The CDR3 length is 12 residues.

This rearrangement joins TRBV5-6 to TRBJ2-1; 8 nucleotides match TRBD2. The junction had 7 bases not matched to a gene; V was cut back by 2 bases and J by 9 bases. In germline, CDR1 is SGHDT, CDR2 YYEEEE. The length of the CDR3 is 14 residues. In DNA, the CDR3 is TGTGCCAGCAGCTTCGGTCTAGCGGGCGGTGAGCAGTTCTTC. This encodes CASSFGLAGGEQFF.

The chain recombines TRBV9 with TRBJ1-3, with TRBD1 identical over 8 bases. The V gene end was trimmed by 4 bases and the J gene end by 7 bases; junction bases not matched to a gene: 7. Germline V CDR1 and CDR2: SGDLS, YYNGEE. The CDR3 has 14 amino acids. The CDR3 coding sequence is TGTGCCAGCAGCCCGCAGGGGGCTGTCAACACCATATATTTT. Translation: CASSPQGAVNTIYF.

The rearrangement uses TRBV7-8 and TRBJ1-5; maybe TRBD1 (5 bases). CDR1 is SGHVS, CDR2 FQNEAQ, per germline. The CDR3 consists of 17 residues. The V end lost 1 base, the J end lost 3 bases, and 16 bases lay between the germline ends. The CDR3 nucleotides read TGTGCCAGCAGCTTAGGAGTGTCGGGGGTGCCCAATCAGCCCCAGCATTTT. Its protein is CASSLGVSGVPNQPQHF. Supplemented by reference TRBV7-8 and TRBJ1-5, the full variable domain reads GAGVSQSPRYKVAKRGQDVALRCDPISGHVSLFWYQQALGQGPEFLTYFQNEAQLDKSGLPSDRFFAERPEGSVSTLKIQRTQQEDSAVYLCASSLGVSGVPNQPQHFGDGTRLSIL.

V gene TRBV7-9 combines with J gene TRBJ2-7; D is undetermined. Deletions cut 5 bases from V and 1 base from J, with 12 bases between. There are 14 residues in the CDR3. The germline V gene has CDR1 SEHNR and CDR2 FQNEAQ (reference sequence). The DNA of the CDR3 is TGTGCCAGCAGCCCATGGACGGAGTCCTACGAGCAGTACTTC. Its translation is CASSPWTESYEQYF.